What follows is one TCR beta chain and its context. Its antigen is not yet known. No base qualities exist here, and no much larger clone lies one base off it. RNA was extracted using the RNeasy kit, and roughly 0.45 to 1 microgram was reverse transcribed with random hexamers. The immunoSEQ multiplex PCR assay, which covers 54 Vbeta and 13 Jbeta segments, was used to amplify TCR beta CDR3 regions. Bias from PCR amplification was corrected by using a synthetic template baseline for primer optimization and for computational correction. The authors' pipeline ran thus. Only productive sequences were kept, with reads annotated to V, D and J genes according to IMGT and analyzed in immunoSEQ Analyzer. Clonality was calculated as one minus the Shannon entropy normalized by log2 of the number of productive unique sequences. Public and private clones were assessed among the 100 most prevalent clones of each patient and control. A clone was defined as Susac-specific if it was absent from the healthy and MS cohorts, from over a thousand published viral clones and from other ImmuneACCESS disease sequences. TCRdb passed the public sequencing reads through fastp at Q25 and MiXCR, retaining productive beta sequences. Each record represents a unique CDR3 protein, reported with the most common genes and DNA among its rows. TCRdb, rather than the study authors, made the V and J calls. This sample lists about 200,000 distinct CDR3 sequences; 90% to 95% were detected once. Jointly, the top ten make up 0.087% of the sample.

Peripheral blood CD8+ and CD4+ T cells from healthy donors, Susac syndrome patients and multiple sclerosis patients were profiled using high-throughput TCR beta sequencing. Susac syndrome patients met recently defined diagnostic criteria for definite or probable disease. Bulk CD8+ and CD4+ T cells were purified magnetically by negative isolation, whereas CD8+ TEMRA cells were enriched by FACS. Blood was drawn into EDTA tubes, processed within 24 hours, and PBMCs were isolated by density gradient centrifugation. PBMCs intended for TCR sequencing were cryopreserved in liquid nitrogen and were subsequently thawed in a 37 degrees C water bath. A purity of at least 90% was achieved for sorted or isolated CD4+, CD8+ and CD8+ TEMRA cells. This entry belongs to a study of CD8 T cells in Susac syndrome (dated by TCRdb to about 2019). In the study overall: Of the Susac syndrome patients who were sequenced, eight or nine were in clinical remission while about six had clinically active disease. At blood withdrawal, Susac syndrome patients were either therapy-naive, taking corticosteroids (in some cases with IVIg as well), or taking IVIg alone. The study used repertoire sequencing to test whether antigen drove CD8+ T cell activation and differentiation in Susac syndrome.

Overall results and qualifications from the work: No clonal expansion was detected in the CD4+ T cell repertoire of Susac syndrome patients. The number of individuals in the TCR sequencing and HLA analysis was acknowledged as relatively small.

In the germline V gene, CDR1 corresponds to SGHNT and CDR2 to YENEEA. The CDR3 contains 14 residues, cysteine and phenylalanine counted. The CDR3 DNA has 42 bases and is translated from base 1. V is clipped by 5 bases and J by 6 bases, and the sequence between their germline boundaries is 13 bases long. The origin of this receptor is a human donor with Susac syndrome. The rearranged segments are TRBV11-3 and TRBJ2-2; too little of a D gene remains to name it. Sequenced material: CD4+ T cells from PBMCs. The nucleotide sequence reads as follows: TGTGCCAGCAGCCAAAGTCGGTCCGCCGGGGAGCTGTTTTTT. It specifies CASSQSRSAGELFF.